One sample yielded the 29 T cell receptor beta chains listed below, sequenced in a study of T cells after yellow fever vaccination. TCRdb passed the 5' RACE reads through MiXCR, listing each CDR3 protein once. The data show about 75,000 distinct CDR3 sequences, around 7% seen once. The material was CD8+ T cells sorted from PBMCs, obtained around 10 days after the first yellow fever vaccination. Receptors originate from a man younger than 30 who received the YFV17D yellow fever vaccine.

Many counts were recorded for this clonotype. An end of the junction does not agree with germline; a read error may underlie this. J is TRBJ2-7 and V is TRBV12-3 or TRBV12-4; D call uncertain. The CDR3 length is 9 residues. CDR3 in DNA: TGCCCCTGCTCCTACGAGCAGTACTTC. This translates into CPCSYEQYF.

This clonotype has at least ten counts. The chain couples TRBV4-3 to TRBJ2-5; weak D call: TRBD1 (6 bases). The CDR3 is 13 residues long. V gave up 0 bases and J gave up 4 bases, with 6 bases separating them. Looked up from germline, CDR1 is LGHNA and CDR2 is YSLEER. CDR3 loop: CASSQEGGETQYF. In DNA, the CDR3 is TGCGCCAGCAGCCAAGAAGGGGGAGAGACCCAGTACTTC.

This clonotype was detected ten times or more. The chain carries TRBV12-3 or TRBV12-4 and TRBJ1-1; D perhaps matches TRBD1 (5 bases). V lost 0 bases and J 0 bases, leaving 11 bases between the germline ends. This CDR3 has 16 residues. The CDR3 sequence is CASSLAPTEMNTEAFF. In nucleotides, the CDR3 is TGTGCCAGCAGTTTAGCGCCGACAGAGATGAACACTGAAGCTTTCTTT.

The CDR3 sequence is CASSLATSGGGADTQYF. CDR3 coding DNA: TGTGCCAGCAGCTTGGCAACTAGCGGGGGGGGCGCAGATACGCAGTATTTT. The chain employs TRBV5-4 and TRBJ2-3; 13 positions agree with TRBD2. V was clipped by 0 bases and J by 4 bases; unmatched bases: 5. Germline assignment: CDR1 SGHNT and CDR2 YYREEE (reference sequence). The CDR3 extends over 17 amino acids.

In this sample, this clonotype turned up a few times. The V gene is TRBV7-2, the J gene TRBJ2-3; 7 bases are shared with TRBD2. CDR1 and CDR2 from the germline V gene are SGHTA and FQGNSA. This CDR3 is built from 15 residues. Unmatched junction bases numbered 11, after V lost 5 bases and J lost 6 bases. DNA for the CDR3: TGTGCCAGCAGCGCATCGGGGGGAGTAGGGGATACGCAGTATTTT. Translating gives CASSASGGVGDTQYF.

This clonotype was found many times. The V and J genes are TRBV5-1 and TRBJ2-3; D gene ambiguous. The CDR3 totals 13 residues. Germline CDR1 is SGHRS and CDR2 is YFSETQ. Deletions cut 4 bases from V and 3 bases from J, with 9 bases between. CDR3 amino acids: CASSPPATDTQYF. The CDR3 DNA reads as TGCGCCAGCAGCCCCCCCGCGACAGATACGCAGTATTTT. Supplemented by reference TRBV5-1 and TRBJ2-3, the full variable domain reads KAGVTQTPRYLIKTRGQQVTLSCSPISGHRSVSWYQQTPGQGLQFLFEYFSETQRNKGNFPGRFSGRQFSNSRSEMNVSTLELGDSALYLCASSPPATDTQYFGPGTRLTVL.

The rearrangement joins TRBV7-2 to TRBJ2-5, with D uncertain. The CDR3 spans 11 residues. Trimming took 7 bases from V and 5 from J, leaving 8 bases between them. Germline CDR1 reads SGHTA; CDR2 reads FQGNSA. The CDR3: CASTDVETQYF. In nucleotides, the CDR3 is TGTGCCAGCACCGACGTCGAGACCCAGTACTTC.

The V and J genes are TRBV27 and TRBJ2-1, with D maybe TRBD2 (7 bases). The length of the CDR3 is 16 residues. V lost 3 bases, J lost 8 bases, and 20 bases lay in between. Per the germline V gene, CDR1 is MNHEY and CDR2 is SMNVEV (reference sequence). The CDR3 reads CASSFRIVGGRDEQFF. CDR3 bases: TGTGCCAGCAGTTTCCGGATAGTGGGGGGGCGCGATGAGCAGTTCTTC.

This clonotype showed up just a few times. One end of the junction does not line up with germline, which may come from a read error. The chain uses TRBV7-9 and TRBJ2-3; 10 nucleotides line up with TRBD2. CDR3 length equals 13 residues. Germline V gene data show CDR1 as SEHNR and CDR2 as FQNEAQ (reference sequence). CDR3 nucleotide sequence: TGTGCCAGCAGCTTAAGGTCTAGCGGGGGCGTTCCTTTT. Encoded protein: CASSLRSSGGVPF.

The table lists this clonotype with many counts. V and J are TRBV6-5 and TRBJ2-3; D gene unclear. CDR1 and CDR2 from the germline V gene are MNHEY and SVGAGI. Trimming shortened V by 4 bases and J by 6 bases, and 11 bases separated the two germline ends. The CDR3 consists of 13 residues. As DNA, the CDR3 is TGTGCCAGCAGTTCGAGAATGGTGGATACGCAGTATTTT. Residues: CASSSRMVDTQYF.

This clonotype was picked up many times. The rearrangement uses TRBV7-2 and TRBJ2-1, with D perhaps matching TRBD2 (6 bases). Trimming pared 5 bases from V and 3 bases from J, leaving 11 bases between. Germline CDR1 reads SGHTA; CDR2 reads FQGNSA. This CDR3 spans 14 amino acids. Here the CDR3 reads CASSLLDYYNEQFF. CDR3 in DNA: TGTGCCAGCAGCCTACTGGACTACTACAATGAGCAGTTCTTC.

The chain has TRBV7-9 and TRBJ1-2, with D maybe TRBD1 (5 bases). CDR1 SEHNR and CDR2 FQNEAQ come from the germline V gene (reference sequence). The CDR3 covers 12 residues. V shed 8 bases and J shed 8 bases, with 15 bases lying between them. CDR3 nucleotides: TGTGCCAGCGTCGGAGGGACGAGCGGCTACACCTTC. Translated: CASVGGTSGYTF.

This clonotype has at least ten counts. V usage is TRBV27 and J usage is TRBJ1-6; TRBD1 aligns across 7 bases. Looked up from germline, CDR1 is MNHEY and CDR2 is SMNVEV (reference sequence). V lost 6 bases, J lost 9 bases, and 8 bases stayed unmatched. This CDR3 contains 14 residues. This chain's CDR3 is CASRRDSPPSPLHF. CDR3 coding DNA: TGTGCCAGCAGAAGGGACAGTCCTCCTTCACCCCTCCACTTT.

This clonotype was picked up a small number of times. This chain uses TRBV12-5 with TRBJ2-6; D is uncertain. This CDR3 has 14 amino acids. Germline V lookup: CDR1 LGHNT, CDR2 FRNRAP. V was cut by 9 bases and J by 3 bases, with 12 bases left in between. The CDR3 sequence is CASRQTGGANVLTF. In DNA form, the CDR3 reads TGTGCTAGCCGCCAGACCGGTGGGGCCAACGTCCTGACTTTC.

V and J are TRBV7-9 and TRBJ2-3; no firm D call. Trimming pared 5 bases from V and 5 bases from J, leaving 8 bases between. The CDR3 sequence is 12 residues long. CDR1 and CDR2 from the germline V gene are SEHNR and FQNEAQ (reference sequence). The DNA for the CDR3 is TGTGCCAGCAGCCGTAGTATAGATACGCAGTATTTT. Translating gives CASSRSIDTQYF.

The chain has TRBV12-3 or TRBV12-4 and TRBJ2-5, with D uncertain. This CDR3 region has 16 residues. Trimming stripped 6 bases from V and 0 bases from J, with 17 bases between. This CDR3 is CASSRDGISNQETQYF. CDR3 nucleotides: TGTGCCAGCAGCCGAGACGGAATCTCGAACCAAGAGACCCAGTACTTC.

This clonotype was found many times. The CDR3: CASSPTSGVTDTQYF. The CDR3 DNA follows: TGTGCCAGCAGCCCGACTAGCGGAGTCACAGATACGCAGTATTTT. V gene TRBV3-1 combines with J gene TRBJ2-3, with TRBD2 matching over 9 bases. V shed 4 bases, J shed 2 bases, and the junction held 4 bases outside the gene matches. The CDR3 has 15 residues. The germline V gene has CDR1 LGHDT and CDR2 YNNKEL (reference sequence).

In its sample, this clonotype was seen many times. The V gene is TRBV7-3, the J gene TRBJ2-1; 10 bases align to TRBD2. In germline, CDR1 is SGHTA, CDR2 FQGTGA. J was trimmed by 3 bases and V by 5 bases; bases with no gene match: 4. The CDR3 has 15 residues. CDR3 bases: TGTGCCAGCAGCACAATAGCGGGGGGCTACAATGAGCAGTTCTTC. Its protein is CASSTIAGGYNEQFF.

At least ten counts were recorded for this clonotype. CDR3 nucleotides: TGTGCCAGCGGCGGAGGGGGTCAGCTCGGAGAGACCCAGTACTTC. This translates into CASGGGGQLGETQYF. The chain has TRBV9 and TRBJ2-5; D assignment may be TRBD1 or TRBD2 (6 bases each). The CDR3 is 15 amino acids. Germline assignment: CDR1 SGDLS and CDR2 YYNGEE. V was cut by 7 bases and J by 4 bases, with 20 bases left in between. Drawing the rest from reference TRBV9 and TRBJ2-5, the complete variable domain is DSGVTQTPKHLITATGQRVTLRCSPRSGDLSVYWYQQSLDQGLQFLIQYYNGEERAKGNILERFSAQQFPDLHSELNLSSLELGDSALYFCASGGGGQLGETQYFGPGTRLLVL.

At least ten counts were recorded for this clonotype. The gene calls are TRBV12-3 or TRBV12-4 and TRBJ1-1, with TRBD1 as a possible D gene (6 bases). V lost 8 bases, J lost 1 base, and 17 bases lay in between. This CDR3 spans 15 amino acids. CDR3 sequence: CASSSPGRGNTEAFF. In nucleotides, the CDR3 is TGTGCCAGCTCTTCCCCCGGCAGGGGGAACACTGAAGCTTTCTTT.

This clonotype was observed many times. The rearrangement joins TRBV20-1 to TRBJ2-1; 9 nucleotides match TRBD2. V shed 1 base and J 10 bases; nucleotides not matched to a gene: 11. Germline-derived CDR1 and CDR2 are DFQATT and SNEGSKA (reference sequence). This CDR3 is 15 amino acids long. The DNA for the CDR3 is TGCAGTGCTAGAGCGAATAGGCGGGGGGGCCGGGAGCAGTTCTTC. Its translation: CSARANRRGGREQFF.

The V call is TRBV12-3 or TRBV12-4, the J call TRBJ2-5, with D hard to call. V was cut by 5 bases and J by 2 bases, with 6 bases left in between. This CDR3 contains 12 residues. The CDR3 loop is CASSTRQETQYF. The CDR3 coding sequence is TGTGCCAGCAGTACGAGACAAGAGACCCAGTACTTC.

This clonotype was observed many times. The CDR3 DNA sequence: TGTGCCAGCAGCCCCACAGGGAACTATGGCTACACCTTC. Protein: CASSPTGNYGYTF. The gene calls are TRBV12-3 or TRBV12-4 and TRBJ1-2; weak D call: TRBD1 (6 bases). CDR3 length: 13 amino acids. V lost 6 bases and J lost 2, with 10 bases in between.

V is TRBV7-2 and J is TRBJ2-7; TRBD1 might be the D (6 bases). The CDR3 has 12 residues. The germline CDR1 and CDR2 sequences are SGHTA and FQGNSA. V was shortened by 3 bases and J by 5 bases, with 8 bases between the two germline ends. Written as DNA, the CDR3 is TGTGCCAGCAGCTTTACAGGGAACGAGCAGTACTTC. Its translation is CASSFTGNEQYF.

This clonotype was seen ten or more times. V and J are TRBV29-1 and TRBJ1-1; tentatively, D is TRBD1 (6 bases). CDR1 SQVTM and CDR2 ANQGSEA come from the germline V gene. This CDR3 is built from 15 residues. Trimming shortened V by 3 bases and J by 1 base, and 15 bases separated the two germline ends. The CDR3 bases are TGCAGCGTTGACAGGGGCCATGGTCGGAACACTGAAGCTTTCTTT. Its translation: CSVDRGHGRNTEAFF.

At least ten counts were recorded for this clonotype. CDR3: CSARGYQETQYF. DNA of the CDR3: TGCAGTGCTAGGGGGTACCAAGAGACCCAGTACTTC. The V and J genes are TRBV20-1 and TRBJ2-5, with D unclear. This CDR3 has 12 amino acids. V gave up 3 bases and J gave up 0 bases, with 5 bases separating them. Germline-derived CDR1 and CDR2 are DFQATT and SNEGSKA (reference sequence).

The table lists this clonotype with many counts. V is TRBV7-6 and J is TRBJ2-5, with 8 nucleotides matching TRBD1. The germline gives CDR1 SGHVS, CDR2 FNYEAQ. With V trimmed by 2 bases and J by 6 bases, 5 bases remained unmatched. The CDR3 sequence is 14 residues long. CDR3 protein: CASSLQGAGKTQYF. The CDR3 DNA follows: TGTGCCAGCAGCTTACAGGGGGCGGGTAAGACCCAGTACTTC.

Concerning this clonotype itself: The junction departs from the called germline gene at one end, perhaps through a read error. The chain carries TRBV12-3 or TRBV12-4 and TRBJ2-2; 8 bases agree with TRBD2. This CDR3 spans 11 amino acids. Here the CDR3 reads CASSGGGALFF. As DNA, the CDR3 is TGTGCCAGCAGCGGGGGGGGGGCGCTGTTTTTT.

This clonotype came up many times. The CDR3, as DNA: TGTGCCAGCAGCCCGGGACAGGGGATCTTCCAAGAGACCCAGTACTTC. Protein product: CASSPGQGIFQETQYF. V and J are TRBV5-5 and TRBJ2-5; TRBD1 matches 10 bases. This CDR3 has 16 residues. J lost 1 base, V lost 4 bases, and 7 bases had no gene match. Germline loops: CDR1 SGHKS, CDR2 YYEKEE (reference sequence).